This passage covers 25 T cell receptor beta chains from one sample sequenced in a study of T cell repertoires in cytomegalovirus infection. TCRdb reprocessed the reads via MiXCR and lists one record per CDR3 protein. Here the sample spans some 480,000 distinct CDR3 sequences, roughly 34% being singletons. These TCRs are of unknown antigen specificity. The material sequenced was cultured PBMCs, taken from culture after CMV antigen stimulation. These receptors came from a human donor in good health (CMV status not recorded). Some clones in this sample may be carry-over from other donors' samples.

In its sample, this clonotype was seen a few times. The CDR3 nucleotides read TGTGCCAGCAGCTTAAGGCTAGCGGGAGTCGGGGAGACCCAGTACTTC. This translates into CASSLRLAGVGETQYF. The gene calls are TRBV7-2 and TRBJ2-5, with 10 bases fitting TRBD2. V was clipped by 2 bases and J by 5 bases; unmatched bases: 8. Germline values: CDR1 SGHTA, CDR2 FQGNSA. The CDR3 runs to 16 residues.

There are a few counts of this clonotype. The chain links TRBV12-3 or TRBV12-4 to TRBJ1-5; maybe TRBD1 (6 bases). V gave up 6 bases and J gave up 2 bases, with 14 bases separating them. The CDR3 is 15 residues long. The CDR3 sequence: CASRVGGLGNQPQHF. The CDR3 DNA sequence: TGTGCCAGCAGGGTGGGGGGCTTGGGCAATCAGCCCCAGCATTTT.

A few counts support this clonotype. The rearrangement links TRBV4-1 to TRBJ2-1, with D perhaps matching TRBD1 (6 bases). In germline, CDR1 is MGHRA, CDR2 YSYEKL. The length of the CDR3 is 15 residues. Trimming took 1 base from V and 4 from J, leaving 11 bases between them. The CDR3 reads CASSQGRQEYNEQFF. Here the CDR3 DNA reads TGCGCCAGCAGCCAAGGGAGACAGGAGTACAATGAGCAGTTCTTC.

This clonotype showed up just a few times. J is TRBJ1-2 and V is TRBV19, with 8 bases matching TRBD1. V trimming: 7 bases; J trimming: 8 bases; junction bases outside the gene matches: 6. Germline CDR1 reads LNHDA; CDR2 reads SQIVND (reference sequence). The CDR3 extends over 12 amino acids. The CDR3 here is CASTGTGFGYTF. The CDR3 DNA follows: TGTGCCAGTACCGGGACAGGTTTCGGCTACACCTTC.

This clonotype was counted only a few times. This chain connects TRBV7-3 to TRBJ2-1, with 10 bases lining up with TRBD2. The trim removed 0 bases at V and 8 bases at J, leaving 16 bases unmatched. The V gene's germline CDR1 is SGHTA and CDR2 FQGTGA. This CDR3 has 19 amino acids. CDR3 coding DNA: TGTGCCAGCAGCTTAACGGTGGCTAGCGGGAGTCATTTGAGGGATGAGCAGTTCTTC. Translation gives CASSLTVASGSHLRDEQFF.

This clonotype appeared a few times. The gene calls are TRBV6-2 or TRBV6-3 and TRBJ2-7; D gene unclear. V dropped 6 bases and J dropped 2 bases, with 17 bases sitting between them. The germline gives CDR1 MNHEY, CDR2 SVGEGT. The CDR3 spans 15 residues. The CDR3 bases are TGTGCCAGCAGGGGGTCCTACTTTCATACCTACGAGCAGTACTTC. Its protein product is CASRGSYFHTYEQYF.

CDR3 region: CASSATGQNYGYTF. The CDR3, as DNA: TGTGCCAGCAGTGCGACAGGTCAGAACTATGGCTACACCTTC. The chain recombines TRBV6-2 or TRBV6-3 with TRBJ1-2, with D possibly matching TRBD1 (6 bases). The V end was cut by 5 bases, the J end by 2 bases, with 12 bases between. From germline, CDR1 is MNHEY and CDR2 SVGEGT. The CDR3 is made up of 14 amino acids.

This chain links TRBV19 with TRBJ2-2, with D uncertain. Per germline, CDR1 LNHDA and CDR2 SQIVND (reference sequence). V gave up 6 bases and J gave up 2 bases, with 10 bases separating them. This CDR3 has 14 amino acids. CDR3 DNA: TGTGCCAGTAGGGTTCATATTAACACCGGGGAGCTGTTTTTT. This gives the protein CASRVHINTGELFF.

Only a few counts were recorded for this clonotype. The J gene is TRBJ2-7, the V gene TRBV11-1; TRBD2 matches at 12 bases. J was trimmed by 0 bases and V by 6 bases; bases with no gene match: 0. The CDR3 runs 14 residues. Germline V CDR1 and CDR2: SGHAT, FQDESV (reference sequence). The CDR3 region has the DNA TGTGCCAGCAGGACTAGCGGGAGCTCCTACGAGCAGTACTTC. It specifies CASRTSGSSYEQYF.

This chain links TRBV20-1 with TRBJ2-3; perhaps TRBD2 as D (5 bases). Trimming stripped 3 bases from V and 1 base from J, with 11 bases between. The CDR3 spans 14 residues. Germline assignment: CDR1 DFQATT and CDR2 SNEGSKA (reference sequence). The CDR3 DNA reads TGCAGTGCTAGGAGGGCGGTGGGCACAGATACGCAGTATTTT. Translation gives CSARRAVGTDTQYF.

The chain combines TRBV6-5 with TRBJ2-5; 8 bases match TRBD2. J was trimmed by 4 bases and V by 5 bases; bases with no gene match: 9. There are 15 residues in the CDR3. Per germline, CDR1 MNHEY and CDR2 SVGAGI. Here the CDR3 reads CASSPLGGGGETQYF. CDR3 coding DNA: TGTGCCAGCAGTCCCCTCGGGGGGGGTGGAGAGACCCAGTACTTC.

This clonotype was observed a few times. The gene calls are TRBV2 and TRBJ2-2; 7 nucleotides align to TRBD1. The CDR3 has 13 amino acids. CDR1 and CDR2 from the germline V gene are SNHLY and FYNNEI. J was trimmed by 1 base and V by 8 bases; bases with no gene match: 1. The CDR3 loop reads CASGQENTGELFF. The CDR3 coding sequence is TGTGCCAGCGGACAGGAGAACACCGGGGAGCTGTTTTTT.

The chain links TRBV5-5 to TRBJ2-7; D not resolved. Trimming stripped 4 bases from V and 6 bases from J, with 11 bases between. This CDR3 has 12 amino acids. CDR1 is SGHKS and CDR2 is YYEKEE in the germline V gene (reference sequence). The CDR3 spells CASSRTWGEQYV. Here the CDR3 DNA reads TGTGCCAGCAGCCGGACCTGGGGCGAGCAGTACGTC.

The chain combines TRBV19 with TRBJ2-6; TRBD2 might be the D (6 bases). V lost 4 bases and J 0 bases, leaving 10 bases between the germline ends. This CDR3 is built from 16 residues. Germline V gene data show CDR1 as LNHDA and CDR2 as SQIVND (reference sequence). This CDR3 is CASSTTRASGANVLTF. CDR3 nucleotide sequence: TGTGCCAGTAGTACGACTAGAGCCTCTGGGGCCAACGTCCTGACTTTC.

The CDR3 sequence is CASIVGGSNQPQHF. The CDR3 DNA is TGTGCCAGCATCGTAGGGGGAAGCAATCAGCCCCAGCATTTT. The chain has TRBV28 and TRBJ1-5, with D tentatively TRBD1 (6 bases). This CDR3 region has 14 residues. Germline CDR1 is MDHEN and CDR2 is SYDVKM. Trimming removed 7 bases from V and 1 base from J, with 11 bases in between.

V is TRBV19 and J is TRBJ1-1; no clear D gene. Deletions cut 6 bases from V and 6 bases from J, with 17 bases between. This CDR3 is built from 14 residues. Germline loops: CDR1 LNHDA, CDR2 SQIVND (reference sequence). CDR3 sequence (DNA): TGTGCCAGTAGCGGCCTGGGGAGGAGGTCTGAAGCTTTCTTT. Translating it yields CASSGLGRRSEAFF.

This clonotype was counted only a few times. This sequence joins TRBV12-3 or TRBV12-4 and TRBJ1-5; D ambiguous. Trimming shortened V by 3 bases and J by 5 bases, and 5 bases separated the two germline ends. This CDR3 contains 12 residues. The CDR3 loop reads CASSFGHQPQHF. The DNA for the CDR3 is TGTGCCAGCAGTTTCGGGCATCAGCCCCAGCATTTT.

This clonotype was seen more than once but under ten times. The genes are TRBV7-9 and TRBJ2-6; no clear D. The V gene's germline CDR1 is SEHNR and CDR2 FQNEAQ (reference sequence). The V end was cut by 5 bases, the J end by 4 bases, with 9 bases between. There are 14 residues in the CDR3. The chain's CDR3 is CASSVLGGANVLTF. DNA of the CDR3: TGTGCCAGCAGCGTGCTTGGAGGGGCCAACGTCCTGACTTTC.

This clonotype was found a few times. The chain uses TRBV20-1 and TRBJ2-1; 7 positions match TRBD1. The CDR3 is 16 amino acids. V trimming: 0 bases; J trimming: 3 bases; junction bases outside the gene matches: 8. The germline gives CDR1 DFQATT, CDR2 SNEGSKA (reference sequence). Here the CDR3 reads CSARDSRQGVYNEQFF. CDR3 bases: TGCAGTGCTAGAGATTCCCGGCAGGGGGTCTACAATGAGCAGTTCTTC.

The gene calls are TRBV6-6 and TRBJ2-5; D remains ambiguous. With 2 bases removed from V and 5 bases from J, the gap between germline ends came to 6 bases. This CDR3 has 12 amino acids. In germline, CDR1 is MNHNY, CDR2 SVGAGI (reference sequence). CDR3 coding DNA: TGTGCCAGCAGTTACGTATTGGAGACCCAGTACTTC. Its protein product is CASSYVLETQYF.

This chain joins TRBV2 and TRBJ1-1; maybe TRBD1 (5 bases). The CDR3 has 14 residues. The germline V gene has CDR1 SNHLY and CDR2 FYNNEI. V lost 3 bases and J 7 bases, leaving 15 bases between the germline ends. Here the CDR3 DNA reads TGTGCCAGCAGTGACGACAGCGGACTAGGTGAAGCTTTCTTT. Encoded protein: CASSDDSGLGEAFF.

Comment on this clonotype: A junction end diverges from the germline sequence, so it may reflect a read error. This rearrangement joins TRBV29-1 to TRBJ1-4; D not resolved. The CDR3 has 14 amino acids. Germline CDR1 and CDR2: SQVTM and ANQGSEA. The CDR3 DNA sequence: TGCAGCGTTTCTTTTCGGACCAATAATGAAAAACTGTTTTTC. The encoded protein is CSVSFRTNNEKLFF.

This clonotype has ten or more counts. The V gene is TRBV7-6, the J gene TRBJ2-7, with D possibly TRBD2 on 6 matching bases. The germline V gene encodes CDR1 SGHVS and CDR2 FNYEAQ. The CDR3 extends over 13 amino acids. The V gene lost 5 bases and the J gene lost 2 bases, with 10 bases spanning the gap. CDR3 sequence (DNA): TGTGCCAGCAGCCCCGGGGGACCCTACGAGCAGTACTTC. It specifies CASSPGGPYEQYF.

This clonotype showed up just a few times. The chain is built from TRBV5-4 and TRBJ2-1; possibly TRBD1 for D (6 bases). This CDR3 comprises 16 residues. V was clipped by 4 bases and J by 8 bases, with 22 bases between them. CDR1 is SGHNT, CDR2 YYREEE, per germline (reference sequence). CDR3 DNA: TGTGCCAGCAGCATCCGGGACAATTCTTATCCGGATGAGCAGTTCTTC. Amino acids: CASSIRDNSYPDEQFF.

This clonotype occurred a few times. The V call is TRBV7-2, the J call TRBJ1-5; D unclear. Trimming took 5 bases from V and 5 from J, leaving 7 bases between them. The CDR3 covers 12 residues. Per the germline V gene, CDR1 is SGHTA and CDR2 is FQGNSA. The chain's CDR3 is CASSQRYQPQHF. CDR3 coding DNA: TGTGCCAGCAGCCAAAGATATCAGCCCCAGCATTTT.